The clone carrying this T cell receptor (beta chain) has a count of ten or more. Its cognate antigen is unknown. The read finishes 3 residues shy of the CDR3 end, and the germline J gene is used to complete it. J was trimmed by 1 base and V by 4 bases; bases with no gene match: 4. The length of the CDR3 is 16 residues. Germline-derived CDR1 and CDR2 are SGHRS and YFSETQ. Equal genomic DNA amounts from CVID and control samples were sequenced. The table came from immunoSEQ multiplex PCR; TCRdb's copy has only in-frame clones and leaves some out. Singletons are absent from the sample, which has 35,000 to 45,000 clones. This sample is drawn from a study of T cell clonality in common variable immunodeficiency. Study-wide results and limits: Fewer deletions and N-nucleotide insertions were reportedly seen in common variable immunodeficiency TCR beta sequences. Patient heterogeneity in the CVID cohort limited correlations between repertoire features and clinical complications.

Both groups were predominantly of Caucasian heritage. V gene TRBV5-1 combines with J gene TRBJ2-2; 10 nucleotides align to TRBD1. The sample consisted of peripheral blood mononuclear cells. The TCR comes from a person between 18 and 75 years old in good health. The chain's CDR3 is CASSLGQGENTGELFF. The part of the CDR3 DNA that was read is TGCGCCAGCAGCCTAGGACAGGGGGAGAACACCGGGGAG.